Listed below are T cell receptor beta chains from one sample, sequenced in a study of response to subunit inactivated influenza vaccine. From the RT-PCR reads, TCRdb called clonotypes with MiXCR, one entry per CDR3 protein. Here the sample spans hundreds of thousands of distinct CDR3 sequences, 9.5% to 15% being singletons. The sequences come from non-naive T cells sorted from PBMCs, collected around 15 days before vaccination. The source of these receptors is a man between 45 and 60 years old who received an inactivated influenza vaccine. The CDR3 runs from the conserved cysteine through the conserved F or W. D genes are given only for firm matches. Clone size, where shown, is once, few, many, or a class for clones that have expanded.

NA	TRBV27	TRBJ2-7	TRBD1	CASSRTGGRSYEQYF	TGTGCCAGCAGTCGGACAGGGGGCCGCTCCTACGAGCAGTACTTC
many	TRBV3-1	TRBJ2-3	TRBD2	CASSLGLAGSTDTQYF	TGTGCCAGCAGCCTCGGACTAGCGGGAAGCACAGATACGCAGTATTTT
few	TRBV6-1	TRBJ1-6	TRBD1	CASSRGTGSSPLHF	TGTGCCAGCAGCCGAGGGACAGGGAGTTCACCCCTCCACTTT
few	TRBV10-2	TRBJ2-1	NA	CASKLGPWGSSSYNEQFF	TGCGCCAGCAAATTGGGACCGTGGGGATCTAGCTCCTACAATGAGCAGTTCTTC
NA	TRBV3-1	TRBJ2-1	NA	CASSRDHWREQFF	TGTGCCAGCAGCCGAGACCACTGGCGTGAGCAGTTCTTC
few	TRBV7-9	TRBJ1-2	NA	CASSSGPSGYTF	TGTGCCAGCAGCTCGGGACCGAGTGGCTACACCTTC
few	TRBV20-1	TRBJ2-7	TRBD1	CSAFPPGQSYEQYF	TGCAGTGCATTCCCGCCGGGACAGAGCTACGAGCAGTACTTC
NA	TRBV10-3	TRBJ2-1	TRBD1	CAISLGQGAPEQFF	TGTGCCATCAGTCTAGGACAGGGGGCGCCTGAGCAGTTCTTC
NA	TRBV3-1	TRBJ2-3	TRBD2	CASSGLGTSGPTDTQYF	TGTGCCAGCAGCGGTCTGGGGACTAGCGGGCCCACAGATACGCAGTATTTT
NA	TRBV3-1	TRBJ2-4	TRBD2	CASSPRGLGGAKNIQYF	TGTGCCAGCAGCCCTCGCGGACTCGGGGGGGCCAAAAACATTCAGTACTTC
NA	TRBV18	TRBJ2-2	NA	CASSPPGRTEELFF	TGTGCCAGCTCACCACCCGGACGTACCGAGGAGCTGTTTTTT
few	TRBV4-2	TRBJ1-3	NA	CASSHQGGATGNTIYF	TGTGCCAGCAGCCACCAAGGGGGAGCTACTGGAAACACCATATATTTT
NA	TRBV29-1	TRBJ1-5	NA	CSVVTAPGQPQHF	TGCAGCGTCGTCACAGCGCCCGGTCAGCCCCAGCATTTT
few	TRBV10-3	TRBJ2-7	NA	CAISESTKSYEQYF	TGTGCCATCAGTGAGTCCACAAAGTCCTACGAGCAGTACTTC
many	TRBV5-1	TRBJ2-3	TRBD2	CASTLTGGDTQYF	TGCGCCAGCACCCTAACGGGGGGTGATACGCAGTATTTT
NA	TRBV7-2	TRBJ1-5	NA	CASSLGGGGLQPQHF	TGTGCCAGCAGCTTAGGGGGTGGGGGGTTGCAGCCCCAGCATTTT
many	TRBV5-5	TRBJ1-3	NA	CASSPGTLSSGNTIYF	TGTGCCAGCAGTCCCGGGACATTGAGCTCTGGAAACACCATATATTTT
few	TRBV11-1	TRBJ2-2	NA	CASSPGGWGRNTGELFF	TGTGCCAGCAGCCCCGGAGGTTGGGGGCGTAACACCGGGGAGCTGTTTTTT
few	TRBV3-1	TRBJ2-7	TRBD1	CASSYRTGGLYEQYF	TGTGCCAGCAGCTATCGGACAGGGGGACTCTACGAGCAGTACTTC
few	TRBV11-2	TRBJ1-5	NA	CASSLAGAQPQHF	TGTGCCAGCAGCTTAGCGGGGGCTCAGCCCCAGCATTTT
NA	TRBV11-2	TRBJ2-2	NA	CASSWIPGELFF	TGTGCCAGCAGCTGGATACCCGGGGAGCTGTTTTTT
few	TRBV6-1	TRBJ1-2	TRBD1	CASRGDSGGSGYTF	TGTGCCAGCAGGGGTGACTCAGGGGGCTCTGGCTACACCTTC
few	TRBV29-1	TRBJ2-1	NA	CSVGRDLQAEQFF	TGCAGCGTCGGCCGGGACCTTCAGGCTGAGCAGTTCTTC
NA	TRBV4-2	TRBJ1-3	NA	CASSHATRYSGNTIYF	TGTGCCAGCAGCCATGCTACCAGATACTCTGGAAACACCATATATTTT
many	TRBV7-8	TRBJ2-3	NA	CASSLVPGTDTQYF	TGTGCCAGCAGCTTAGTCCCCGGCACAGATACGCAGTATTTT